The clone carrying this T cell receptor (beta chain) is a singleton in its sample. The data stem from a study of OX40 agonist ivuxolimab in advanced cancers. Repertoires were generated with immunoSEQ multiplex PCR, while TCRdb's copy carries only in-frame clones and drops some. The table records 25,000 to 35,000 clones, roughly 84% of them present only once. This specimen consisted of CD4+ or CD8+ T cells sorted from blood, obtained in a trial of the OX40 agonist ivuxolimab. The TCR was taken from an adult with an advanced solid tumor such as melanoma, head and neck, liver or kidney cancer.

The CDR3 DNA sequence: TGTGCCAGCAGCTTAGGGCTGGTAGGGGAGAACACTGAAGCTTTCTTT. Translated: CASSLGLVGENTEAFF. V is TRBV7-2 and J is TRBJ1-1; a weak D match, TRBD1 (5 bases). V was trimmed by 1 base and J by 1 base, leaving 13 bases between them. The CDR3 contains 16 residues. Germline V CDR1 and CDR2: SGHTA, FQGNSA.